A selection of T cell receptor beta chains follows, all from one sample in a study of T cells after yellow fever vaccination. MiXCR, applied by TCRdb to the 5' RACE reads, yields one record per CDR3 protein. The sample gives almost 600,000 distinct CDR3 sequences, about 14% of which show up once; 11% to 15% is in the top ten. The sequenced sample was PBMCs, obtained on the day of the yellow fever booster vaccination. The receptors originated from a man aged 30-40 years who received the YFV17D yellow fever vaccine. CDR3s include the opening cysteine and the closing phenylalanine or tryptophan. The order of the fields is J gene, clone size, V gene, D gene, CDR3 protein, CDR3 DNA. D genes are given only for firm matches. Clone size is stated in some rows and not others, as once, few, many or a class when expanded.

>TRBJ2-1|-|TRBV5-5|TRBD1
CASSLRDRGRDEQFF
TGTGCCAGCAGCTTGCGAGACAGGGGGCGCGATGAGCAGTTCTTC
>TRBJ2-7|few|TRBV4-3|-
CASSQVLLAPEQYF
TGCGCCAGCAGCCAAGTACTCCTAGCGCCAGAGCAGTACTTC
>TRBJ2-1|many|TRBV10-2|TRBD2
CASRLTSEQFF
TGCGCCAGCAGGTTGACTAGCGAGCAGTTCTTC
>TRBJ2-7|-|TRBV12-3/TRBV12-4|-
CASEGRAGSSYEQYF
TGTGCCAGCGAGGGCCGGGCAGGGAGCTCCTACGAGCAGTACTTC
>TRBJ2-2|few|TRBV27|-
CASRRAVFYTGELFF
TGTGCCAGCAGGCGAGCCGTTTTTTACACCGGGGAGCTGTTTTTT
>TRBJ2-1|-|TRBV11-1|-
CASSSEDSPNEQFF
TGTGCCAGCAGCTCCGAGGACTCACCCAATGAGCAGTTCTTC
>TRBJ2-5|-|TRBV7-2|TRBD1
CASSLDRGVGETQYF
TGTGCCAGCAGCTTAGACAGGGGGGTCGGAGAGACCCAGTACTTC
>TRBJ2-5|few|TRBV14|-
CASSQAGAGETQYF
TGTGCCAGCAGCCAAGCGGGAGCGGGAGAGACCCAGTACTTC
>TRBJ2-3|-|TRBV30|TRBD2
CAGGAGGLTDTQYF
TGTGCCGGGGGGGCGGGAGGGCTCACAGATACGCAGTATTTT
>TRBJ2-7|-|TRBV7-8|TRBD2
CASSGRLAGGHYEQYF
TGTGCCAGCAGCGGTCGATTGGCGGGAGGCCACTACGAGCAGTACTTC
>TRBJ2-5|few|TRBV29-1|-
CSAESPQETQYF
TGCAGCGCCGAGAGCCCACAGGAGACCCAGTACTTC
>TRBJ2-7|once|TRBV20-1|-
CSAREGGTDDEQYF
TGCAGTGCTAGAGAAGGGGGGACTGATGACGAGCAGTACTTC
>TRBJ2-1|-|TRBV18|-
CASSPGGHPTVDEQFF
TGTGCCAGCTCACCAGGTGGACACCCGACGGTCGATGAGCAGTTCTTC
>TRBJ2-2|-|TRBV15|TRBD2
CATSTGGANTGELFF
TGTGCCACCTCTACGGGGGGGGCAAACACCGGGGAGCTGTTTTTT
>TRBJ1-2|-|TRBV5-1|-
CASSYGSPNYGYTF
TGCGCCAGCAGCTACGGGAGCCCTAACTATGGCTACACCTTC
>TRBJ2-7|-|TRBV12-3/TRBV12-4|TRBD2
CASSTTSGEYEQYF
TGTGCCAGCAGTACGACTAGCGGCGAGTACGAGCAGTACTTC
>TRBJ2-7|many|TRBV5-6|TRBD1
CASSLDGQGFYEQYF
TGCGCCAGCAGCTTGGACGGACAGGGATTCTACGAGCAGTACTTC
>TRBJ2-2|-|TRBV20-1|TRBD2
CSARTTGGFGELFF
TGCAGTGCTAGAACGACGGGAGGATTTGGGGAGCTGTTTTTT
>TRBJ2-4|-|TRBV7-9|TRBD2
CASSLEGAGGLENIQYF
TGTGCCAGCAGCTTAGAGGGAGCGGGAGGCTTGGAAAACATTCAGTACTTC
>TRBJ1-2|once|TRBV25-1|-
CASSDDQGRGYTF
TGTGCCAGCAGTGACGATCAGGGAAGGGGCTACACCTTC
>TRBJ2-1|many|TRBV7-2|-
CASSPQTGRNEQFF
TGTGCCAGCAGCCCACAGACAGGGAGGAATGAGCAGTTCTTC
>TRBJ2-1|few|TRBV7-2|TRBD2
CASSLGPSGLAGLNEQFF
TGTGCCAGCAGCTTAGGGCCAAGCGGACTAGCGGGCCTCAATGAGCAGTTCTTC
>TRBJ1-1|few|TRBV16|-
CASSHNLPRHTEAFF
TGTGCCAGCAGCCATAATCTACCCAGACACACTGAAGCTTTCTTT
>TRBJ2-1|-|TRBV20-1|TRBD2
CSATSFRGVYEQFF
TGCAGTGCTACCAGTTTTCGGGGGGTCTATGAGCAGTTCTTC
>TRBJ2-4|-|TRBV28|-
CASSLSGAAKNIQYF
TGTGCCAGCAGTTTATCGGGAGCAGCCAAAAACATTCAGTACTTC
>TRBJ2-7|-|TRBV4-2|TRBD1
CASSKDRGQQYF
TGTGCCAGCAGCAAGGACAGGGGTCAGCAGTACTTC
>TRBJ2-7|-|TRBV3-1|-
CASSPEFASSYEQYF
TGTGCCAGCAGCCCCGAATTTGCTTCCTCCTACGAGCAGTACTTC
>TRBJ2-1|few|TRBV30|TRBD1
CAWSRDRGAGNNEQFF
TGTGCCTGGAGTCGGGACAGGGGGGCTGGAAACAATGAGCAGTTCTTC
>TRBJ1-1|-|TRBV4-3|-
CASSQARAVNTEAFF
TGCGCCAGCAGCCAAGCGCGGGCTGTGAACACTGAAGCTTTCTTT
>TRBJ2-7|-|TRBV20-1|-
CSAPGWDSSYEQYF
TGCAGTGCCCCAGGTTGGGACTCCTCCTACGAGCAGTACTTC
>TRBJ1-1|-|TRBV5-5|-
CASSDRVRGGNTEAFF
TGTGCCAGCAGCGACCGGGTCCGAGGGGGTAACACTGAAGCTTTCTTT
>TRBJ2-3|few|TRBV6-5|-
CASRYLEGRRDTQYF
TGTGCCAGCAGATATCTAGAAGGGAGAAGGGATACGCAGTATTTT
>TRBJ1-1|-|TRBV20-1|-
CSSTQSVNTEAFF
TGCAGTTCAACCCAGTCAGTTAACACTGAAGCTTTCTTT
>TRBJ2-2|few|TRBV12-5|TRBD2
CASGFRAGEVGELFF
TGTGCTAGTGGTTTCCGTGCGGGAGAGGTCGGGGAGCTGTTTTTT
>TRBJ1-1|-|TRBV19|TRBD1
CASRTGVGGMSEAFF
TGTGCCAGTCGGACAGGAGTTGGGGGAATGTCTGAAGCTTTCTTT
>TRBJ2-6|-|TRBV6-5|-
CASSYRGGSGANVLTF
TGTGCCAGCAGTTATAGAGGGGGCTCTGGGGCCAACGTCCTGACTTTC
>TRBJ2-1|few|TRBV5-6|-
CASSLVVTWYSYNEQFF
TGTGCCAGCAGCTTGGTGGTAACTTGGTACTCCTACAATGAGCAGTTCTTC
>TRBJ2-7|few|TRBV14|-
CASSQDQSGVPVREQYF
TGTGCCAGCAGCCAAGACCAAAGCGGAGTGCCGGTGAGGGAGCAGTACTTC
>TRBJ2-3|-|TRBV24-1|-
CATSGGLSGSTDTQYF
TGTGCCACCAGTGGGGGACTGTCGGGTAGCACAGATACGCAGTATTTT
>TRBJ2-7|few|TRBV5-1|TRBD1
CASSLGQGGFLYEQYF
TGCGCCAGCAGCTTGGGACAGGGGGGATTTTTATACGAGCAGTACTTC
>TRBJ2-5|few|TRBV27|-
CASSLRRDASWETQYF
TGTGCCAGCAGTTTGAGGCGGGATGCTTCTTGGGAGACCCAGTACTTC
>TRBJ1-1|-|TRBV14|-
CASSPSWNPAFF
TGTGCCAGCAGCCCTTCCTGGAATCCAGCTTTCTTT
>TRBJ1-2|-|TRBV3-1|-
CASSPPTGPNYGYTF
TGTGCCAGCAGCCCCCCAACCGGCCCAAACTATGGCTACACCTTC
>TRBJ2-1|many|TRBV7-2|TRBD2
CASSLAFRTSGFHNEQFF
TGTGCCAGCAGCTTAGCCTTTAGGACTAGCGGGTTTCACAATGAGCAGTTCTTC
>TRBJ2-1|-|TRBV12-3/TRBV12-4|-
CASSLGGLGSF
TGTGCCAGCAGTTTAGGAGGGCTGGGGTCCTTC